The clone carrying this T cell receptor beta chain has a handful of counts. Its target is not known. This entry comes from a study of T-cell reconstitution after alpha-beta-depleted transplantation in children. Overall study results and limits: At the one-year point after transplant, T-cell counts and TCRbeta diversity were found to come mostly from T cells that had been newly produced. Approximately two months post-transplant, alpha-beta T cells reportedly originated from several hundred expanded graft clones. TCRbeta diversity was high at day 60 in some patients (a result of surviving recipient T cells and thymic progenitors).

Trimming took 4 bases from V and 9 from J, leaving 18 bases between them. The CDR3 is 14 amino acids. The germline V gene has CDR1 SGHKS and CDR2 YYEKEE (reference sequence). Researchers prepared the TCRbeta library using unique molecular identifiers, the study reports. A single record per CDR3 protein comes from TCRdb applying MiXCR to the PCR reads. The sample holds around 210,000 distinct CDR3 sequences, approximately 6.9% seen once. This material consisted of PBMCs, taken before TCRalphabeta/CD19-depleted stem cell transplant. This chain connects TRBV5-5 to TRBJ2-3; D is perhaps TRBD2 (5 bases). The clonotype was recovered from a boy under 10 years old with acute lymphoblastic leukemia, due to receive a stem cell transplant. The CDR3, as DNA: TGTGCCAGCAGCCTTGGAAGTTCAGCGGACACGCAGTATTTT. Amino acid sequence: CASSLGSSADTQYF.